These 25 T cell receptor beta chains share one sample of origin, sequenced in a study of blood T cell repertoires in COVID-19. Some clones are missing from TCRdb's copy, which holds only in-frame ones; the method was immunoSEQ multiplex PCR. Here the sample spans some 120,000 clones, around 88% being singletons. Specimen: peripheral blood. Source of these receptors: a woman aged 50 to 65 with active or convalescent COVID-19.

The chain joins TRBV6-1 to TRBJ1-1, with D unclear. Deletions cut 3 bases from V and 8 bases from J, with 7 bases between. CDR1 and CDR2 (germline): MNHNS, SASEGT. This CDR3 is built from 11 residues. The DNA for the CDR3 is TGTGCCAGCAGTGAGAGCACCGAAGCTTTCTTT. This translates into CASSESTEAFF.

The V gene is TRBV5-6, the J gene TRBJ2-7; D is possibly TRBD2 (6 bases). Per germline, CDR1 SGHDT and CDR2 YYEEEE. The CDR3 is 15 residues long. V was pared by 0 bases and J by 5 bases, with 15 bases between. The CDR3 bases are TGTGCCAGCAGCTTGGGGAGTTTGGACTATGACGAGCAGTACTTC. The encoded protein is CASSLGSLDYDEQYF.

Here the CDR3 reads CASSLASSGSGEQYF. The DNA for the CDR3 is TGTGCCAGCAGCTTAGCGAGTAGCGGGAGCGGCGAGCAGTACTTC. The chain links TRBV7-6 to TRBJ2-7, with 9 bases matching TRBD2. Germline lookup yields CDR1 SGHVS and CDR2 FNYEAQ. This CDR3 is 15 amino acids long. J was trimmed by 6 bases and V by 0 bases; bases with no gene match: 6.

Here the CDR3 DNA reads TGTGCCAGCAGCCAACCTGGACTAGCGGGACAAGAGACCCAGTACTTC. Translated, it gives CASSQPGLAGQETQYF. The rearrangement joins TRBV14 to TRBJ2-5, with 12 bases identical to TRBD2. V gave up 2 bases and J gave up 2 bases; unmatched junction bases: 3. The CDR3 is made up of 16 amino acids. Germline CDR1 is SGHDN and CDR2 is FVKESK.

The chain combines TRBV10-3 with TRBJ2-3; D might be TRBD1 (6 bases). The CDR3 contains 14 residues. The V end lost 6 bases, the J end lost 3 bases, and 13 bases lay between the germline ends. Looked up from germline, CDR1 is ENHRY and CDR2 is SYGVKD. In nucleotides, the CDR3 is TGTGCCATCAGCGCAGGGGAAATTACAGATACGCAGTATTTT. This gives the protein CAISAGEITDTQYF.

The chain joins TRBV5-6 to TRBJ2-1; the match to TRBD2 covers 13 bases. CDR3 length equals 14 residues. J lost 7 bases, V lost 6 bases, and 4 bases had no gene match. Germline V lookup: CDR1 SGHDT, CDR2 YYEEEE. The CDR3 coding sequence is TGTGCCAGCAAAGGACTAGCGGGAGATAATGAGCAGTTCTTC. Residues: CASKGLAGDNEQFF.

By share of the sample, this clone is medium-sized (0.01 to 0.1%). The J gene is TRBJ2-7, the V gene TRBV28, with D possibly matching TRBD1 (5 bases). This CDR3 region has 13 residues. The V gene lost 3 bases and the J gene lost 0 bases, with 6 bases spanning the gap. CDR1 is MDHEN and CDR2 is SYDVKM in the germline V gene. The CDR3 spells CASSFDSSYEQYF. CDR3 nucleotides: TGTGCCAGCAGTTTCGACAGCTCCTACGAGCAGTACTTC.

This chain uses TRBV30 with TRBJ2-3; D remains ambiguous. The CDR3 length is 12 residues. Germline assignment: CDR1 GTSNPN and CDR2 SVGIG (reference sequence). V lost 0 bases, J lost 6 bases, and 7 bases lay in between. The CDR3 sequence: CAWSVAEDTQYF. The CDR3 bases are TGTGCCTGGAGTGTAGCCGAGGATACGCAGTATTTT.

V is TRBV7-9 and J is TRBJ2-1; 9 bases line up with TRBD2. The V segment lost 7 bases and the J segment 16 bases; nucleotides outside the gene matches: 8. Per germline, CDR1 SEHNR and CDR2 FQNEAQ (reference sequence). This CDR3 is built from 11 residues. As DNA, the CDR3 is TGTGCCAGCACCTCCGGGACTAGCTACTTCTTC. It encodes CASTSGTSYFF.

The genes are TRBV29-1 and TRBJ2-2, with 8 nucleotides matching TRBD1. Germline CDR1 SQVTM, CDR2 ANQGSEA. The junction had 12 bases not matched to a gene; V was cut back by 5 bases and J by 4 bases. The CDR3 is made up of 16 amino acids. CDR3 residues: CSVSQSGTGVTGELFF. The CDR3 coding sequence is TGCAGCGTTAGCCAGTCTGGGACAGGCGTCACCGGGGAGCTGTTTTTT.

The chain joins TRBV28 to TRBJ2-5; 8 nucleotides match TRBD2. Germline CDR1 and CDR2: MDHEN and SYDVKM. This CDR3 comprises 13 residues. With 6 bases clipped from V and 3 bases from J, the junction kept 3 bases outside the gene matches. The CDR3, as DNA: TGTGCCAGCAGGGGACTAGACGAAGAGACCCAGTACTTC. Amino acid sequence: CASRGLDEETQYF.

This clone was observed a single time. V usage is TRBV5-6 and J usage is TRBJ1-5; D is possibly TRBD1 (6 bases). Trimming stripped 3 bases from V and 4 bases from J, with 11 bases between. The CDR3 consists of 14 residues. Per germline, CDR1 SGHDT and CDR2 YYEEEE. The CDR3 reads CASSSRDTNQPQHF. As DNA, the CDR3 is TGTGCCAGCAGCTCCCGGGACACGAATCAGCCCCAGCATTTT.

V gene TRBV24-1 combines with J gene TRBJ2-1, with D uncertain. This CDR3 region has 15 residues. V was shortened by 3 bases and J by 3 bases, with 11 bases between the two germline ends. Germline V CDR1 and CDR2: KGHDR, SFDVKD. The CDR3 bases are TGTGCCACCAGTGATCCGTACACCAGCTACAATGAGCAGTTCTTC. Its translation is CATSDPYTSYNEQFF.

This clone has more than one count but fewer than ten. The CDR3 protein is CASSPFESSPLHF. The CDR3 DNA follows: TGTGCCAGCAGTCCTTTCGAGAGTTCACCCCTCCACTTT. The V call is TRBV27, the J call TRBJ1-6; no clear D gene. The germline V gene encodes CDR1 MNHEY and CDR2 SMNVEV (reference sequence). This CDR3 contains 13 residues. V lost 5 bases, J lost 9 bases, and 11 bases lay in between.

This chain links TRBV5-8 with TRBJ1-2; D may be TRBD1 (6 bases). Germline CDR1 SGHTS, CDR2 YDEGEE. The CDR3 sequence is 13 residues long. With 5 bases removed from V and 7 bases from J, the gap between germline ends came to 15 bases. Here the CDR3 reads CASSTRGYLGYTF. In DNA, the CDR3 is TGTGCCAGCAGTACCAGGGGATATCTTGGCTACACCTTC.

The chain links TRBV9 to TRBJ2-3; D is uncertain. The CDR3 totals 15 residues. V lost 2 bases and J 4 bases, leaving 14 bases between the germline ends. CDR1 and CDR2 (germline): SGDLS, YYNGEE. The CDR3 bases are TGTGCCAGCAGCGTGTCTGGGCAGACGGCAGATACGCAGTATTTT. It encodes CASSVSGQTADTQYF.

V is TRBV7-8 and J is TRBJ2-1; TRBD2 might be the D (5 bases). Trimming cost V 6 bases and J 9 bases, with 15 bases left between them. CDR1 and CDR2 (germline): SGHVS, FQNEAQ. The CDR3 extends over 13 amino acids. For the CDR3, the DNA is TGTGCCAGCAGGAATCTAGGGAGCAGTGAGCAGTTCTTC. It specifies CASRNLGSSEQFF.

The V call is TRBV19, the J call TRBJ1-6; D is possibly TRBD1 (5 bases). The CDR3 is 15 amino acids. Germline V gene data show CDR1 as LNHDA and CDR2 as SQIVND (reference sequence). Trimming took 7 bases from V and 9 from J, leaving 19 bases between them. CDR3: CASMDRGSLVSPLHF. In nucleotides, the CDR3 is TGTGCCAGTATGGATCGGGGGAGTCTTGTTTCACCCCTCCACTTT.

The chain uses TRBV28 and TRBJ1-2, with 8 positions matching TRBD1. Trimming took 5 bases from V and 3 from J; bases not matched to a gene: 2. Germline V lookup: CDR1 MDHEN, CDR2 SYDVKM. This CDR3 has 13 amino acids. The CDR3 protein is CASSGQGDYGYTF. The CDR3 DNA follows: TGTGCCAGCAGTGGACAGGGCGACTATGGCTACACCTTC.

This clone was picked up a small number of times. The chain has TRBV6-5 and TRBJ2-7; D possibly corresponds to TRBD2 (5 bases). V lost 7 bases, J lost 0 bases, and 10 bases lay in between. The CDR3 consists of 13 residues. CDR1 is MNHEY, CDR2 SVGAGI, per germline. Written as DNA, the CDR3 is TGTGCCAGCACTCCGGGGATCTCCTACGAGCAGTACTTC. This sequence encodes CASTPGISYEQYF.

The V call is TRBV29-1, the J call TRBJ1-1; perhaps TRBD1 as D (5 bases). The CDR3 is 13 amino acids. Germline CDR1 is SQVTM and CDR2 is ANQGSEA. Trimming removed 6 bases at V and 4 bases at J, with 15 bases between. Here the CDR3 DNA reads TGCAGCGTGAATATGGGGGGATTCACTGAAGCTTTCTTT. This sequence encodes CSVNMGGFTEAFF.

The gene calls are TRBV12-3 or TRBV12-4 and TRBJ1-1; TRBD1 is a possible D gene (6 bases). The CDR3 has 13 amino acids. V was trimmed by 5 bases and J by 5 bases, leaving 12 bases between them. This chain's CDR3 is CASSLNRVTEAFF. The CDR3 DNA is TGTGCCAGCAGTCTGAACAGGGTAACTGAAGCTTTCTTT.

The chain links TRBV24-1 to TRBJ2-5; no clear D gene. The germline CDR1 and CDR2 sequences are KGHDR and SFDVKD. The germline V and J ends were trimmed by 3 bases and 10 bases, with 8 bases remaining between them. The CDR3 has 11 amino acids. CDR3 nucleotides: TGTGCCACCAGTGATACACGCATCCAGTACTTC. Amino acids: CATSDTRIQYF.

CDR3 coding DNA: TGTGCCAGCAGTGAACCCGGTTCTGTCGTGGATGGCTACACCTTC. This codes for CASSEPGSVVDGYTF. The J gene is TRBJ1-2, the V gene TRBV6-1; D not certain. V lost 2 bases to trimming and J lost 6 bases, with 16 bases between them. The CDR3 is made up of 15 amino acids. Per germline, CDR1 MNHNS and CDR2 SASEGT.

This clone was observed a few times. CDR3 bases: TGTGCCAGCAGCTCCCGGCTAGCGGGAGTTGAGCAGTTCTTC. It yields the protein CASSSRLAGVEQFF. This sequence joins TRBV6-2 or TRBV6-3 and TRBJ2-1, with 10 bases lining up with TRBD2. V shed 6 bases, J shed 9 bases, and the junction held 8 bases outside the gene matches. This CDR3 spans 14 amino acids. Germline V gives CDR1 MNHEY, CDR2 SVGEGT.